The source of this TCR beta chain is a study of CD8+ T cells in alopecia areata. Study details: Treated patients took oral tofacitinib at 5 to 10 mg twice daily. General study points: In scalp and blood, many expanded lesional clones persisted during tofacitinib.

Sequencing templates came from extracted RNA that was reverse transcribed into cDNA. Clones were sequenced by immunoSEQ multiplex PCR, and TCRdb holds only the in-frame ones, with some missing. The sample lists under 250,000 clones, under 60% occurring once. The CDR3 is made up of 13 amino acids. Unmatched junction bases numbered 10, after V lost 8 bases and J lost 6 bases. In germline, CDR1 is SGHRS, CDR2 YFSETQ. The treatment is: oral pan-JAK inhibitor, 5-10 mg twice daily. Alopecia areata patients gave lesional scalp punch biopsies and peripheral blood samples. About this clone itself: Its antigen is still unknown.

This specimen consisted of CD4+ T cells sorted from blood, obtained at week 4, from a patient treated with tofacitinib. The chain recombines TRBV5-1 with TRBJ1-2, with TRBD1 matching 7 bases. The clonotype originates from a human donor with alopecia areata. The CDR3 bases are TGCGCCAGTTCCACAGGGGAGGTTGATGGCTACACCTTC. As protein: CASSTGEVDGYTF.